Listed below are T cell receptor beta chains from one sample, sequenced in a study of shared clonotypes between healthy human individuals. Libraries were prepared by immunoSEQ multiplex PCR; TCRdb keeps only in-frame clonotypes and omits some of them. The data contain about 2 million clones, roughly 95% of them seen just once; the ten biggest clones take up more than 0.95%. Sequenced material: naive CD8+ T cells sorted from blood. These TCRs come from a man aged 18 to 35 in good health. Both conserved end residues are part of each CDR3. A D gene is named only where the DNA matches it firmly. The size entry is marked missing in some rows and otherwise reads once, few, many or a size class.

v_call	clone_size	d_call	j_call	cdr3_length	cdr3_nt	cdr3_aa
TRBV30	few	.	TRBJ1-1	13	TGTGCCTGGAGTTTCCTTGGGAACACTGAAGCTTTCTTT	CAWSFLGNTEAFF
TRBV27	.	TRBD1	TRBJ1-5	14	TGTGCCAGCAGTTTGACAGGGGTGAATCAGCCCCAGCATTTT	CASSLTGVNQPQHF
TRBV6-5	.	.	TRBJ2-5	16	TGTGCCAGCAGTTCCGGGACTCTCGGACTTCAAGAGACCCAGTACTTC	CASSSGTLGLQETQYF
TRBV6-1	.	TRBD2	TRBJ2-7	16	TGTGCCAGCAGTGAAGCCCCGTCGGGGGAGGGATACGAGCAGTACTTC	CASSEAPSGEGYEQYF
TRBV4-3	.	TRBD1	TRBJ1-5	15	TGCGCCAGCAGCCAAGATCGAGGGGGCGTTCAGCCCCAGCATTTT	CASSQDRGGVQPQHF
TRBV30	once	TRBD1	TRBJ2-2	19	TGTGCCTGGGAGGGGACAGGGGGCTTCTTGTCCTTGAACACCGGGGAGCTGTTTTTT	CAWEGTGGFLSLNTGELFF
TRBV6-6	.	.	TRBJ2-3	15	TGTGCCAGCAGTTACCACCCCCCGGGGACAGATACGCAGTATTTT	CASSYHPPGTDTQYF
TRBV5-4	.	.	TRBJ2-7	13	TGTGCCAGCAGCTTCGAGGGGGGCTACGAGCAGTACTTC	CASSFEGGYEQYF
TRBV30	.	.	TRBJ1-1	12	TGTGCCTGGAGTGTAACTAACACTGAAGCTTTCTTT	CAWSVTNTEAFF
TRBV6-4	.	.	TRBJ2-7	18	TGTGCCAGCAGTGACTTCGTTGGGACCACAGAAAACGCCTACGAGCAGTACTTC	CASSDFVGTTENAYEQYF
TRBV7-9	.	.	TRBJ2-7	14	TGTGCCAGCAGCTACCAGGAGAGGTCCTACGAGCAGTACTTC	CASSYQERSYEQYF
TRBV18	.	TRBD2	TRBJ2-1	15	TGTGCCAGCTCACCCGGGGGGACCTCCTACAATGAGCAGTTCTTC	CASSPGGTSYNEQFF
TRBV5-1	.	.	TRBJ1-1	14	TGCGCCAGCAGCGTATCCTTGCCCCGGGATGAAGCTTTCTTT	CASSVSLPRDEAFF
TRBV6-6	.	.	TRBJ2-1	14	TGTGCCAGCAGCCAACAGCGCTCCTACAATGAGCAGTTCTTC	CASSQQRSYNEQFF
TRBV11-2	once	.	TRBJ2-7	11	TGTGCCAGCAGCCCCCCCGGCGAGCAGTACTTC	CASSPPGEQYF
TRBV4-1	.	TRBD1	TRBJ1-5	19	TGCGCCAGCAGCCAAGAAAGGAACGTCCCGGGACAGGGACGACAGCCCCAGCATTTT	CASSQERNVPGQGRQPQHF
TRBV7-3	.	TRBD1	TRBJ2-1	18	TGTGCCAGCAGCTTGTATCCGGGACAGGGGGCCCCCTACAATGAGCAGTTCTTC	CASSLYPGQGAPYNEQFF
TRBV2	.	TRBD1	TRBJ1-5	14	TGTGCCAGCAGTAATGGACAGGGCGAACAGCCCCAGCATTTT	CASSNGQGEQPQHF
TRBV11-2	.	.	TRBJ2-1	13	TGTGCCAGCAGCTTAGGGCTTTACAATGAGCAGTTCTTC	CASSLGLYNEQFF
TRBV4-1	.	.	TRBJ2-1	18	TGCGCCAGCAGCCAAGATGGGGGAGACACTTGGGGGTACAATGAGCAGTTCTTC	CASSQDGGDTWGYNEQFF
TRBV4-1	once	.	TRBJ1-2	12	TGCGCCAGCAGTTTATCACAGGGCGGCTACACCTTC	CASSLSQGGYTF
TRBV11-2	.	.	TRBJ2-7	17	TGTGCCAGCAGCTTGAGGGGGACCGGCACGGCGGACTACGAGCAGTACTTC	CASSLRGTGTADYEQYF
TRBV2	.	.	TRBJ1-6	16	TGTGCCAGCAGTGAAGGTGACAGCTCCTATAATTCACCCCTCCACTTT	CASSEGDSSYNSPLHF
TRBV7-8	.	TRBD2	TRBJ2-5	16	TGTGCCAGCAGCACTCAACTAGCGGGAACCCAAGAGACCCAGTACTTC	CASSTQLAGTQETQYF
TRBV27	once	.	TRBJ2-7	13	TGTGCCAGCAGTATGACTAGAGCCTACGAGCAGTACTTC	CASSMTRAYEQYF
TRBV28	once	.	TRBJ1-5	15	TGTGCCAGCAGTTTCAGACAGTATAGCAATCAGCCCCAGCATTTT	CASSFRQYSNQPQHF
TRBV15	.	.	TRBJ1-1	13	TGTGCCACTTCAGAGGGACCGAACACTGAAGCTTTCTTT	CATSEGPNTEAFF
TRBV7-9	.	.	TRBJ2-1	15	TGTGCCAGCACCGTTGGACTCTCTTACTACAATGAGCAGTTCTTC	CASTVGLSYYNEQFF
TRBV5-1	.	.	TRBJ2-5	17	TGCGCCAGCAGCTCATTCCCACCGAAGGAGGTGGCGGAGACCCAGTACTTC	CASSSFPPKEVAETQYF
TRBV11-2	.	TRBD1	TRBJ2-3	14	TGTGCCAGCAGCCCCTGGACAGGGAGAGATACGCAGTATTTT	CASSPWTGRDTQYF
TRBV28	.	.	TRBJ1-6	15	TGTGCCAGCACTAAAGATCCAGCGATTAATTCACCCCTCCACTTT	CASTKDPAINSPLHF
TRBV9	.	.	TRBJ2-4	13	TGTGCCAGCAGCGATGGGAGAGAAAACATTCAGTACTTC	CASSDGRENIQYF
TRBV4-1	.	.	TRBJ2-1	14	TGCGCCAGCAGCCAAGAGCGCAGCTACAATGAGCAGTTCTTC	CASSQERSYNEQFF
TRBV7-9	.	TRBD1	TRBJ1-2	13	TGTGCCAGCAGGTCGACAGGGTTCTATGGCTACACCTTC	CASRSTGFYGYTF
TRBV28	.	TRBD1	TRBJ2-3	13	TGTGCCACCCTGTCACAGGGGACAGATACGCAGTATTTT	CATLSQGTDTQYF
TRBV6-6	once	.	TRBJ2-7	13	TGTGCCAGCAGTAGAGGGGCGACCTACGAGCAGTACTTC	CASSRGATYEQYF
TRBV9	.	.	TRBJ2-2	13	TGTGCCAGCAGCGCAAGAGTGGCCGGGGAGCTGTTTTTT	CASSARVAGELFF
TRBV25-1	.	.	TRBJ2-7	13	TGTGCCAGCAGTTACCTCGAAGCATCCGAGCAGTACTTC	CASSYLEASEQYF
TRBV6-5	.	.	TRBJ2-7	15	TGTGCCAGCAGTTATGGCAGCGGCCCTCCCAACGAGCAGTACTTC	CASSYGSGPPNEQYF